Below, 16 T cell receptor beta chains from the same sample are listed, as sequenced in a study of blood T cells in healthy people across ages. The authors ran a second PCR of roughly 6 to 12 cycles using a sample-barcoded 5' primer and a J-beta primer mix. Using its own MiXCR run on the 5' RACE reads, TCRdb lists one record per CDR3 protein. The table records roughly 1.7 million distinct CDR3 sequences, roughly 30% of them present only once. Sequences were obtained from blood. All receptors derive from a woman between 25 and 40 years old in good health.

This clonotype was recorded a few times. The chain uses TRBV14 and TRBJ2-3; perhaps TRBD1 as D (5 bases). The germline gives CDR1 SGHDN, CDR2 FVKESK. V gave up 3 bases and J gave up 2 bases, with 12 bases separating them. The CDR3 loop spans 15 amino acids. As DNA, the CDR3 is TGTGCCAGCAGCCATCTAGGGGCTACCACAGATACGCAGTATTTT. Its protein product is CASSHLGATTDTQYF.

The V gene is TRBV20-1, the J gene TRBJ2-7, with a weak D call TRBD2 (5 bases). Germline assignment: CDR1 DFQATT and CDR2 SNEGSKA (reference sequence). There are 12 residues in the CDR3. With 3 bases removed from V and 6 bases from J, the gap between germline ends came to 12 bases. The CDR3 loop is CSASQRRLEQYF. CDR3 DNA sequence: TGCAGTGCTAGTCAGAGGAGGCTCGAGCAGTACTTC.

V gene TRBV28 combines with J gene TRBJ1-1, with D uncertain. Trimming removed 6 bases at V and 0 bases at J, with 5 bases between. Germline V gene lookup returns CDR1 MDHEN and CDR2 SYDVKM. This CDR3 contains 12 residues. The CDR3 nucleotides read TGTGCCAGCAGGATGATGAACACTGAAGCTTTCTTT. This codes for CASRMMNTEAFF.

This chain links TRBV6-6 with TRBJ1-6, with no clear D. The germline CDR1 and CDR2 sequences are MNHNY and SVGAGI (reference sequence). The CDR3 runs to 13 residues. Trimming left V 0 bases short and J 17 bases short, with 14 bases between. The chain's CDR3 is CASSYSNGEFVHF. The CDR3 DNA reads TGTGCCAGCAGTTACTCGAACGGGGAGTTCGTCCACTTT.

This clonotype was picked up a small number of times. The junction and the germline gene differ at one end; a read error may be behind it. The V gene is TRBV20-1, the J gene TRBJ2-7, with D possibly being TRBD2 (6 bases). Germline values: CDR1 DFQATT, CDR2 SNEGSKA (reference sequence). The CDR3 has 17 amino acids. The CDR3 DNA sequence: TGCAGTGCTAGAGATAGGAGCAGGACGGGAGCAAACTACGAGCGGTACTTC. Encoded protein: CSARDRSRTGANYERYF.

In its sample, this clonotype was seen a few times. The chain links TRBV6-5 to TRBJ2-3; weak D call: TRBD2 (6 bases). Between the trimmed V and J ends, which lost 6 bases and 4 bases, there was a span of 20 bases. CDR3 length equals 16 residues. The germline CDR1 and CDR2 sequences are MNHEY and SVGAGI. CDR3 nucleotide sequence: TGTGCCAGCAGCCGATTAGCCTCGGGACTTTCAGATACGCAGTATTTT. It encodes CASSRLASGLSDTQYF.

The table lists this clonotype with a few counts. This chain connects TRBV11-2 to TRBJ2-7; 7 positions match TRBD1. Germline assignment: CDR1 SGHAT and CDR2 FQNNGV. The ends lost 5 bases at V and 6 bases at J; junction bases unmatched: 7. The CDR3 loop spans 13 amino acids. CDR3 loop: CASSHRTGIEQYF. CDR3 nucleotide sequence: TGTGCCAGCAGCCATCGGACAGGTATCGAGCAGTACTTC. Full variable domain (rest looked up from reference TRBV11-2 and TRBJ2-7): EAGVAQSPRYKIIEKRQSVAFWCNPISGHATLYWYQQILGQGPKLLIQFQNNGVVDDSQLPKDRFSAERLKGVDSTLKIQPAKLEDSAVYLCASSHRTGIEQYFGPGTRLTVT.

The J gene is TRBJ2-2, the V gene TRBV20-1; 11 bases are a match to TRBD2. CDR1 DFQATT and CDR2 SNEGSKA come from the germline V gene (reference sequence). The trim removed 6 bases at V and 3 bases at J, leaving 6 bases unmatched. This CDR3 is 15 amino acids long. CDR3 DNA sequence: TGCAGTGCAATTAGACTAGCGGGATACACCGGGGAGCTGTTTTTT. Its translation: CSAIRLAGYTGELFF.

There are a few counts of this clonotype. The chain has TRBV20-1 and TRBJ2-3; the D call may be TRBD1 or TRBD2 (7 bases each). Per germline, CDR1 DFQATT and CDR2 SNEGSKA (reference sequence). V lost 1 base and J 5 bases, leaving 19 bases between the germline ends. CDR3 length equals 16 residues. Written as DNA, the CDR3 is TGCAGTGCTAGAGCAAGAGGGAGGGGGCCGGGAGATACGCAGTATTTT. This gives the protein CSARARGRGPGDTQYF.

The chain uses TRBV12-3 or TRBV12-4 and TRBJ2-5, with D possibly matching TRBD1 (6 bases). The CDR3 loop spans 14 amino acids. V lost 2 bases to trimming and J lost 3 bases, with 10 bases between them. CDR3 amino acids: CASSLRGTKETQYF. The CDR3 DNA follows: TGTGCCAGCAGTTTAAGGGGGACAAAAGAGACCCAGTACTTC.

The chain employs TRBV6-1 and TRBJ1-5; D is unclear. Germline CDR1 and CDR2: MNHNS and SASEGT. The V end was cut by 6 bases, the J end by 4 bases, with 10 bases between. The CDR3 extends over 13 amino acids. DNA of the CDR3: TGTGCCAGCAGCAGTACTTATAATCAGCCCCAGCATTTT. Protein: CASSSTYNQPQHF.

This clonotype was counted only a few times. This chain uses TRBV7-6 with TRBJ2-7; 7 bases fit TRBD1. The CDR3 length is 16 residues. Germline-derived CDR1 and CDR2 are SGHVS and FNYEAQ. Germline trimming cut 0 bases from V and 0 bases from J; bases unmatched to any gene: 5. CDR3 coding DNA: TGTGCCAGCAGCTTAGCGCAGGGGGTACTCTCCTACGAGCAGTACTTC. Its protein product is CASSLAQGVLSYEQYF.

This clonotype has only a few counts. This chain connects TRBV25-1 to TRBJ2-3, with a weak D call TRBD2 (6 bases). This CDR3 has 17 residues. Trimming pared 1 base from V and 5 bases from J, leaving 19 bases between. CDR1 and CDR2 (germline): MGHDK, SYGVNS. This chain's CDR3 is CASSEWGDSSLGDTQYF. CDR3 DNA sequence: TGTGCCAGCAGTGAATGGGGGGACTCGTCCCTCGGAGATACGCAGTATTTT.

The V and J genes are TRBV7-9 and TRBJ1-2, with D possibly being TRBD1 (5 bases). Germline V CDR1 and CDR2: SEHNR, FQNEAQ (reference sequence). The CDR3 is 15 amino acids. The V end lost 1 base, the J end lost 5 bases, and 14 bases lay between the germline ends. The CDR3 loop reads CASSLGVGREYGYTF. The CDR3 nucleotides read TGTGCCAGCAGCTTAGGAGTGGGGCGCGAATATGGCTACACCTTC.

This clonotype was detected only a few times. The V call is TRBV15, the J call TRBJ2-3; TRBD2 matches at 8 bases. CDR3 size: 15 residues. Trimming at V came to 8 bases and at J to 1 base, leaving 8 bases not matched to a gene. Germline CDR1 is LNHNV and CDR2 is YYDKDF (reference sequence). The CDR3 coding sequence is TGTGCCACCTCCTTCGGGAGGGCCGGCACAGATACGCAGTATTTT. Its protein product is CATSFGRAGTDTQYF. The entire variable domain, with the rest obtained from reference TRBV15 and TRBJ2-3, is as follows: DAMVIQNPRYQVTQFGKPVTLSCSQTLNHNVMYWYQQKSSQAPKLLFHYYDKDFNNEADTPDNFQSRRPNTSFCFLDIRSPGLGDTAMYLCATSFGRAGTDTQYFGPGTRLTVL.

The table lists this clonotype with many counts. V and J are TRBV7-9 and TRBJ2-3; D is perhaps TRBD1 (6 bases). This CDR3 is built from 13 residues. Trimming removed 6 bases from V and 2 bases from J, with 9 bases in between. Germline V gene lookup returns CDR1 SEHNR and CDR2 FQNEAQ (reference sequence). CDR3 bases: TGTGCCAGCAGTCCGGGACACACAGATACGCAGTATTTT. It codes for CASSPGHTDTQYF. Full variable domain (missing parts from reference TRBV7-9 and TRBJ2-3): DTGVSQNPRHKITKRGQNVTFRCDPISEHNRLYWYRQTLGQGPEFLTYFQNEAQLEKSRLLSDRFSAERPKGSFSTLEIQRTEQGDSAMYLCASSPGHTDTQYFGPGTRLTVL.